The clone carrying this TCR beta chain occurred a few times. The antigen remains unidentified. The entry originates in a study of blood T cells in healthy people across ages. Study-wide results and limits: There was a strong correlation between TCR beta diversity and naive T cell percentage.

A second roughly 7 to 12 cycle PCR used barcoded and J-beta primers. From the 5' RACE reads, TCRdb called clonotypes with MiXCR, one entry per CDR3 protein. The table includes hundreds of thousands of distinct CDR3 sequences, just under 25% detected once. Germline CDR1 reads SQVTM; CDR2 reads ANQGSEA. After removal of 8 bases from V and 5 bases from J, the junction contained 9 bases not matched to a gene. CDR3 length: 14 amino acids. In addition, the sample was reused for a study of T cells of mothers and their children.

The TCR sequence derives from a boy aged 5-17 years in good health. The genes are TRBV29-1 and TRBJ2-1, with 10 bases that match TRBD1. Sequencing was carried out using blood. Written as DNA, the CDR3 is TGCAGCTACGACGACAGGGGGCTAGACAATGAGCAGTTCTTC. Encoded protein: CSYDDRGLDNEQFF.